This T cell receptor (beta chain) emerged from a study of naive and memory T cell subsets (dated by TCRdb to the late 2010s). Regarding the research as a whole: In the figure summarizing the skin biopsy and whole blood samples, 10 or so blood donors, 7 tuberculin skin test biopsies and 3 saline control biopsies were reported. PCR2 was typically performed as a SYBR Green qPCR that was stopped at a set threshold, although end-point PCR (approximately 6 cycles) could be used instead for low-input samples. As previously described, skin biopsies were taken from tuberculin skin test sites or from saline-injected control sites and processed for RNA extraction.

V and J are trimmed by 6 bases and 2 bases, and the gene matches miss 5 bases of the junction. Spanning cysteine to phenylalanine, the CDR3 consists of 14 amino acids. Here the CDR3 DNA is all that survives: 42 bases in frame from base 1. The CDR1 and CDR2 encoded by the germline V gene are SQVTM and ANQGSEA. This clonotype was counted only a few times. What antigen it recognizes has not been identified. Base qualities are missing; no much larger clone stands one base away. The treatment or condition label on this specimen signifies: skin biopsy from PPD injection site in Mantoux-positive individual. A robust, sensitive protocol for the amplification, sequencing and analysis of TCRs was described in the study, in which 3' ligation of a UMI-containing oligonucleotide to TCR cDNA was used. Tuberculin skin test biopsies came from sites injected with PPD in individuals with a positive Mantoux test. Total RNA was treated with RQ1 DNase, without cell sorting, prior to reverse transcription, with an input of roughly 1 to 1000 ng being targeted. To check how robust the pipeline was in samples where T cells make up a minority population, libraries were built from skin biopsies and whole blood.

Here is what the overall study found, with its caveats: The paper did not give details on skin biopsy collection and RNA processing but referred to earlier studies for those details. Higher TCR numbers at tuberculin skin test sites were interpreted as T cell infiltration of a delayed type IV hypersensitivity reaction. Both types of skin biopsy reportedly yielded TCR sequences, though far more TCRs came from tuberculin skin test sites. The RNA-based method was acknowledged to be potentially sensitive to changes in TCR transcripts with T cell activation and differentiation.

Library generation was performed with UMI-ligation and nested PCR. The ligated cDNA was amplified by four rounds of PCR, in which nested alpha and beta constant region primers were used together with the SP2 primer. For the blood and skin samples, reverse transcription of TCR RNA was done with SuperScript IV along with alpha and beta constant region primers. An oligonucleotide carrying the Illumina SP2 primer and a UMI was ligated to the 3' end of the cDNA by means of T4 RNA ligase 1. To prevent hairpin formation, the 12-nucleotide UMI was made up of two random hexamers with an eight-base spacer between them. From the second PCR onward, the TCR alpha and beta chain libraries were handled separately, and dual indexing was used for multiplexing. After pooling, the indexed libraries were analyzed by capillary electrophoresis and sequenced on either an Illumina MiSeq or NextSeq. To boost base diversity and improve cluster recognition, PhiX DNA at 5-7% was spiked into the libraries. Concerning the study's data processing: Demultiplexor pulled UMIs out of read 2, joined the UMIs with the TCR sequence from read 1, and separated reads according to sample indices. V and J genes and V-J junctions were identified by Decombinator, and each TCR was assigned a five-part identifier that included V and J deletions. Collapsinator used UMIs to correct sequencing errors and PCR amplification heterogeneity, yielding UMI-based abundance per TCR. CDR3Translator turned identifiers into nucleotide sequence, translated the nucleotide sequence into amino acids, and pulled out CDR3 regions based on terminal motifs. After normalization to the amount of input RNA, error-corrected alpha and beta TCR counts from blood and skin were compared. TCRdb itself trimmed the public reads at Q25 with fastp, ran MiXCR and retained productive beta chains. One record per CDR3 amino acid sequence lists the most common genes and DNA. TCRdb's processing, not the authors' own work, is the source of the V and J calls. This sample has some 40,000 distinct CDR3 sequences in its table, and approximately 9.9% of those were observed once. The biggest ten clones account for about 4.2% of the sample.

The sequence links TRBV29-1 to TRBJ2-2; 8 middle bases align to TRBD2. This clonotype was sampled from an adult in good health. Sequenced material: skin, taken from a tuberculin skin test site. The DNA sequence is TGCAGCGTGCTAGCGGGTTTAAACACCGGGGAGCTGTTTTTT. This is translated as CSVLAGLNTGELFF.